This T cell receptor beta chain was retrieved from a study of shared clonotypes between healthy human individuals. Whole-study findings and limits: Non-shared clonotypes were found to have lower generation probabilities than the clonotypes that were shared by all four of the sorted-subset donors.

Naive CD8 cells lacked CD45RO and underwent positive selection for CCR7, leaving out terminally differentiated effector memory CD45RA+ cells. Every donor was a Caucasian adult from Nashville, Tennessee. The deep-level immunoSEQ assay was used. Here immunoSEQ multiplex PCR was the method, and the copy in TCRdb shows in-frame clones only, minus some. Altogether about 2 million clones are present, roughly 94% being singletons, with the ten largest covering around 1.1%. The V gene lost 0 bases and the J gene lost 2 bases, with 7 bases spanning the gap. Germline V gene data show CDR1 as SEHNR and CDR2 as FQNEAQ (reference sequence). The CDR3 totals 14 residues. Comments on this clone: Its antigen is not identified.

The rearrangement links TRBV7-9 to TRBJ1-2; D remains ambiguous. The receptor was isolated from a man between 18 and 29 years old in good health. The sequenced sample consisted of naive CD8+ T cells sorted from blood. The CDR3 loop reads CASSLAYGNYGYTF. CDR3 in DNA: TGTGCCAGCAGCTTAGCCTATGGGAACTATGGCTACACCTTC.